This is a list of T cell receptor beta chains from one sample in a study of cytomegalovirus exposure and HLA in healthy donors. Libraries were prepared by immunoSEQ multiplex PCR; TCRdb keeps only in-frame clonotypes and omits some of them. The repertoire holds approximately 270,000 clones, with around 80% as singletons. The sample taken for sequencing was PBMCs. The receptors come from a girl aged 2 to 10 in good health and CMV-seronegative. Each CDR3 is given with its conserved first and last residue. The D gene is left open where the match is weak. Some rows have no size entry. The others give once, few or many, or a class for an expanded clone.

TGTGCCAGCAGCGTAGGATATGGGAGGGGCACAGATACGCAGTATTTT	CASSVGYGRGTDTQYF	TRBJ2-3	NA	TRBD2	TRBV9
TGTGCCAGCAGCTTAATGCTTACGGCAGGGAAGAGCTACGAGCAGTACTTC	CASSLMLTAGKSYEQYF	TRBJ2-7	NA	NA	TRBV11-2
TGCAGCGTTGAAACCGGGACAGCGCTAGCCAATGAGCAGTTCTTC	CSVETGTALANEQFF	TRBJ2-1	few	TRBD1	TRBV29-1
TGTGCCAGCAGCACCGCTAGCGGGTACTACAATGAGCAGTTCTTC	CASSTASGYYNEQFF	TRBJ2-1	NA	TRBD2	TRBV27
TGTGCCAGCAGCTTAAGGGGTAGCGGGACTGACACAGATACGCAGTATTTT	CASSLRGSGTDTDTQYF	TRBJ2-3	once	TRBD2	TRBV7-3
TGCGCCAGCAGTCAATCGTCGTACAGGGGCTCCTACAATGAGCAGTTCTTC	CASSQSSYRGSYNEQFF	TRBJ2-1	NA	TRBD1	TRBV23-1
TGCGCCAGCAGCCAAGATCGCTTCCCGTCTGGGAGGATCACCTACAATGAGCAGTTCTTC	CASSQDRFPSGRITYNEQFF	TRBJ2-1	NA	NA	TRBV4-1
TGTGCCAGCAGCTTAGTCGAGAATCAGCCCCAGCATTTT	CASSLVENQPQHF	TRBJ1-5	NA	NA	TRBV7-9
TGTGCCAGCAGTAACATCGGACCGGGGGGATACGAGCAGTACTTC	CASSNIGPGGYEQYF	TRBJ2-7	NA	TRBD2	TRBV7-6
TGTGCCAGCAGCACCACAGCGGGGATCTCCTACGAGCAGTACTTC	CASSTTAGISYEQYF	TRBJ2-7	NA	TRBD2	TRBV5-6
TGTGCCACGGACAGGGATGGATCCACAGATACGCAGTATTTT	CATDRDGSTDTQYF	TRBJ2-3	few	TRBD1	TRBV10-3
TGTGCCAGCAGCTTAGCGGTTTACCACCCGCCCTACGAGCAGTACTTC	CASSLAVYHPPYEQYF	TRBJ2-7	NA	NA	TRBV5-6
TGCAGTGCTTCAAACTACGAGCAGTACTTC	CSASNYEQYF	TRBJ2-7	NA	NA	TRBV20-1
TGTGCCTGGAGTGCGACAGGGAACTATGGCTACACCTTC	CAWSATGNYGYTF	TRBJ1-2	few	TRBD1	TRBV30
TGTGCCAGCTCACCGGACAGGTCCAATGAAAAACTGTTTTTT	CASSPDRSNEKLFF	TRBJ1-4	NA	TRBD1	TRBV18
TGTGCCAGCAGTCGAGGGTTCGGCACAGATACGCAGTATTTT	CASSRGFGTDTQYF	TRBJ2-3	NA	NA	TRBV28
TGTGCCAGCAGCCCCGACTCCAGGGTAAATTCGAACAATGAGCAGTTCTTC	CASSPDSRVNSNNEQFF	TRBJ2-1	NA	NA	TRBV11-3
TGTGCCATCAGTGGGACTAGCGGATCCTACGAGCAGTACTTC	CAISGTSGSYEQYF	TRBJ2-7	few	TRBD2	TRBV10-3
TGTGCCAGCAGCGTAGGTTTAAGTCCCAGGGCTAGCACAGATACGCAGTATTTT	CASSVGLSPRASTDTQYF	TRBJ2-3	NA	NA	TRBV9
TGTGCCAGCAGTTTAGAGGGACAGATATACAATGAGCAGTTCTTC	CASSLEGQIYNEQFF	TRBJ2-1	NA	TRBD1	TRBV27
TGTGCCAGCCGTGATAGCGGGGGGATAGATACGCAGTATTTT	CASRDSGGIDTQYF	TRBJ2-3	NA	TRBD2	TRBV18
TGTGCCAGCAGCCAGAAGAACACTGAAGCTTTCTTT	CASSQKNTEAFF	TRBJ1-1	few	NA	TRBV7-2
TGTGCCAGCAGCCCCAGCTCCTACGAGCAGTACTTC	CASSPSSYEQYF	TRBJ2-7	few	NA	TRBV7-6
TGTGCCAGCAGTTTTGGGGGGGCGGCCGAGCAGTACTTC	CASSFGGAAEQYF	TRBJ2-7	NA	NA	TRBV27
TGTGCCAGCAGCTTATATGAGGTGGACACCGGGGAGCTGTTTTTT	CASSLYEVDTGELFF	TRBJ2-2	NA	NA	TRBV13
TGTGCCAGCAGCGGGCCCGGGACTACAAAGCAGTATTTT	CASSGPGTTKQYF	TRBJ2-3	NA	TRBD2	TRBV7-6
TGTGCCCTACAGGGGGGGCCGGGTAATTCACCCCTCCACTTT	CALQGGPGNSPLHF	TRBJ1-6	NA	TRBD1	TRBV30
TGTGCCAGCAGTCCACCGGGCCTAGCGGGGGGTTACAATGAGCAGTTCTTC	CASSPPGLAGGYNEQFF	TRBJ2-1	NA	TRBD2	TRBV28